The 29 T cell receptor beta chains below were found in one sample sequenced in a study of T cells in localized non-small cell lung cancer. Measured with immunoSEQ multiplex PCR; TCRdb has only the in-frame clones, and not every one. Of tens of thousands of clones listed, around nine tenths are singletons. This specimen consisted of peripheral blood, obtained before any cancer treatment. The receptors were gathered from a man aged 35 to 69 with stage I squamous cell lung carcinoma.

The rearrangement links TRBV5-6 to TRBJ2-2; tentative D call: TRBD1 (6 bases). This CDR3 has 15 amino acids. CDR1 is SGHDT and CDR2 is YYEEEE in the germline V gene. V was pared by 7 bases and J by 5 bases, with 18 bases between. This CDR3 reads CASDIFPGETGELFF. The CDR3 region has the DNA TGTGCCAGCGACATCTTCCCAGGGGAAACCGGGGAGCTGTTTTTT.

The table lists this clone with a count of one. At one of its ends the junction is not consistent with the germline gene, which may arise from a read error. CDR3 bases: TGTGCCAGCAGGGAAGAGACCTTCTATGGCTACACCTTC. It codes for CASREETFYGYTF. This chain connects TRBV2 to TRBJ1-2, with no clear D. Germline CDR1 is SNHLY and CDR2 is FYNNEI. The CDR3 extends over 13 amino acids.

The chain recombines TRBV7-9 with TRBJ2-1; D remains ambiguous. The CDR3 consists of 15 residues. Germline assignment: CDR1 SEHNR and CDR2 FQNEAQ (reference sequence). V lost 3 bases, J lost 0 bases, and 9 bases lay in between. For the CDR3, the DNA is TGTGCCAGCAGCTTCCGGCGGAGCTCCTACAATGAGCAGTTCTTC. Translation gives CASSFRRSSYNEQFF.

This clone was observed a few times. The CDR3 spells CASSMSRVPSYNEQFF. DNA of the CDR3: TGTGCCAGTAGTATGAGTAGGGTTCCCTCCTACAATGAGCAGTTCTTC. The rearrangement uses TRBV19 and TRBJ2-1; D ambiguous. Trimming shortened V by 3 bases and J by 0 bases, and 12 bases separated the two germline ends. The CDR3 is 16 residues long. From germline, CDR1 is LNHDA and CDR2 SQIVND (reference sequence).

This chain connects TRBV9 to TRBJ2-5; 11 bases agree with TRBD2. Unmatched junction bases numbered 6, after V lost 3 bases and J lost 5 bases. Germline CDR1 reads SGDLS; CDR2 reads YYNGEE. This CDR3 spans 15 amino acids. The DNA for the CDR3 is TGTGCCAGCAGCGGTAGCGGGAGGGCCGGGGAGACCCAGTACTTC. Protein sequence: CASSGSGRAGETQYF. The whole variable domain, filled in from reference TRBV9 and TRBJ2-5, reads DSGVTQTPKHLITATGQRVTLRCSPRSGDLSVYWYQQSLDQGLQFLIQYYNGEERAKGNILERFSAQQFPDLHSELNLSSLELGDSALYFCASSGSGRAGETQYFGPGTRLLVL.

The CDR3: CASSSMDSGELFF. For the CDR3, the DNA is TGTGCCAGCAGCTCTATGGACAGCGGGGAGCTGTTTTTT. The chain employs TRBV7-3 and TRBJ2-2; D is possibly TRBD1 (6 bases). CDR1 is SGHTA, CDR2 FQGTGA, per germline. The CDR3 spans 13 residues. Trimming removed 4 bases at V and 7 bases at J, with 10 bases between.

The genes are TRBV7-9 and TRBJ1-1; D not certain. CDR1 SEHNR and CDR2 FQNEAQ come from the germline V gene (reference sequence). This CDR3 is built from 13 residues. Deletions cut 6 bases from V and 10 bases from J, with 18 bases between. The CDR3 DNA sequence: TGTGCCAGCAGAACCCGGACCTCGGGAAGAGCTTTCTTT. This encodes CASRTRTSGRAFF.

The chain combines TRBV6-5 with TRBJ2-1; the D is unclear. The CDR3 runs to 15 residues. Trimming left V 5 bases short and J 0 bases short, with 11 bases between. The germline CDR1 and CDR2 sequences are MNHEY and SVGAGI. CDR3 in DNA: TGTGCCAGCAGTATGGACCACAGCTCCTACAATGAGCAGTTCTTC. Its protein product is CASSMDHSSYNEQFF.

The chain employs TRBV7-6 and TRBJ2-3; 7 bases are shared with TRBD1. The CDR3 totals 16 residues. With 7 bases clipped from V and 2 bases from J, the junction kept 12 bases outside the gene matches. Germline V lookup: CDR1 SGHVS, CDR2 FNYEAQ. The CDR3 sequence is CASTLAPQGFTDTQYF. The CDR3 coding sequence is TGTGCCAGCACCCTCGCGCCACAGGGGTTCACAGATACGCAGTATTTT.

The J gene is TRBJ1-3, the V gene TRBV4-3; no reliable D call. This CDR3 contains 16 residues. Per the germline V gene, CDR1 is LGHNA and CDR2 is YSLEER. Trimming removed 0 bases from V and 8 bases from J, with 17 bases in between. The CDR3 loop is CASSQDSHFLDHTIYF. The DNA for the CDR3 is TGCGCCAGCAGCCAAGATAGCCATTTTCTGGATCACACCATATATTTT.

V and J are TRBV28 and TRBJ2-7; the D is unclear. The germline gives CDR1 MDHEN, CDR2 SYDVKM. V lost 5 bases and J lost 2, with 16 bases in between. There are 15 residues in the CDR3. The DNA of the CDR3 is TGTGCCAGCAGTAGAGGAGTTTCTGGGGCCTACGAGCAGTACTTC. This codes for CASSRGVSGAYEQYF.

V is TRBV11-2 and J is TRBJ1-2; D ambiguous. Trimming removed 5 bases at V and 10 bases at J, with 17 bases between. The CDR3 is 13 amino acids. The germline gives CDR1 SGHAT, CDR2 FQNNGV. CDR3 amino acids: CASSVGPRGSYTF. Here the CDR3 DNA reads TGTGCCAGCAGCGTCGGGCCCCGGGGATCCTACACCTTC.

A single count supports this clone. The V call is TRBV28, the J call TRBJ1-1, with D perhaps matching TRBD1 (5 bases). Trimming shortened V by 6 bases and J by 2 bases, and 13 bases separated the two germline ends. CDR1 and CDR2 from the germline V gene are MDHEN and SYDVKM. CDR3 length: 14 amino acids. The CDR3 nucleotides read TGTGCCAGCAGGCCAAGGGGACCTAACACTGAAGCTTTCTTT. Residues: CASRPRGPNTEAFF.

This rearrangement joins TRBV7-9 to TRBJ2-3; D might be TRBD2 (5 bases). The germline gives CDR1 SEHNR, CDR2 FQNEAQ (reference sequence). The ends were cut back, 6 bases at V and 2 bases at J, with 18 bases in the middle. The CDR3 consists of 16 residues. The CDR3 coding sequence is TGTGCCAGCAGGTATGGCCGAGGGCCTGTCACAGATACGCAGTATTTT. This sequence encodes CASRYGRGPVTDTQYF.

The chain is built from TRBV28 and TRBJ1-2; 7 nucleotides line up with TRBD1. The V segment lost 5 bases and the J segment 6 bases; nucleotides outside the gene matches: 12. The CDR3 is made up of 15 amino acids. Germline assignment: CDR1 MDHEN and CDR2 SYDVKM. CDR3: CASSPLETGKHGYTF. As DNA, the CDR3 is TGTGCCAGCAGTCCCCTCGAGACAGGGAAGCATGGCTACACCTTC.

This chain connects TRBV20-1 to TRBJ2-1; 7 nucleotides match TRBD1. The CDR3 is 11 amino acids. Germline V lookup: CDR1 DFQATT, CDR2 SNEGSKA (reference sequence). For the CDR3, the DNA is TGCAGGCCATCAGGGGGAACTGAGCAGTTCTTC. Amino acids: CRPSGGTEQFF.

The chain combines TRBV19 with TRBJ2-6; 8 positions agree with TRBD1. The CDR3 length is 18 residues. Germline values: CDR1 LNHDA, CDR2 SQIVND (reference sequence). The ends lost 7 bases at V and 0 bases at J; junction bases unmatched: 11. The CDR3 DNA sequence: TGTGCCAGTAAGGAGCCGGGACAGGCGATCTCTGGGGCCAACGTCCTGACTTTC. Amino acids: CASKEPGQAISGANVLTF.

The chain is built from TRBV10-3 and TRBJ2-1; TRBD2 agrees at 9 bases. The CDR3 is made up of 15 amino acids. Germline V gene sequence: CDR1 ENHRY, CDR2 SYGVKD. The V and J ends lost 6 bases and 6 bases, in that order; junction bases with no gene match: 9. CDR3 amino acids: CAISKGLAEGNEQFF. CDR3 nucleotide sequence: TGTGCCATCAGCAAGGGACTAGCTGAGGGCAATGAGCAGTTCTTC.

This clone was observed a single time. The CDR3 nucleotides read TGTGCCTGGGATTCAGACAGGGGGCATGGAAACACCATATATTTT. It translates to CAWDSDRGHGNTIYF. The chain has TRBV30 and TRBJ1-3; 10 bases fit TRBD1. The CDR3 runs 15 residues. With 5 bases clipped from V and 3 bases from J, the junction kept 7 bases outside the gene matches. Germline loops: CDR1 GTSNPN, CDR2 SVGIG (reference sequence).

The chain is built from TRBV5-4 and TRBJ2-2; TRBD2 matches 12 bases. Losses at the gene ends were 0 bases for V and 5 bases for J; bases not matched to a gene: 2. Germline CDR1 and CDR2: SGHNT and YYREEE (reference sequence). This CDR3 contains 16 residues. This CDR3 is CASSLELAGGTGELFF. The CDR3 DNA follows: TGTGCCAGCAGCTTGGAACTAGCGGGAGGAACCGGGGAGCTGTTTTTT.

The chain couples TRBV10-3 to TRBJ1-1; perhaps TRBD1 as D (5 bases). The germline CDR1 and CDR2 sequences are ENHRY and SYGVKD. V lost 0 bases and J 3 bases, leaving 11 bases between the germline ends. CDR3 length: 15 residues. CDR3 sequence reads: CAISESGRGDTEAFF. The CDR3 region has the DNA TGTGCCATCAGTGAGTCGGGGAGGGGTGACACTGAAGCTTTCTTT.

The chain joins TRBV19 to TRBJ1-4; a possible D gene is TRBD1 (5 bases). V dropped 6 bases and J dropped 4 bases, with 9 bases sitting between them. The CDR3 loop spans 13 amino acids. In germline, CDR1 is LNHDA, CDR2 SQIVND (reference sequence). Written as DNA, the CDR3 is TGTGCCAGTAGGGACATCAGTAATGAAAAACTGTTTTTT. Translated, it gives CASRDISNEKLFF.

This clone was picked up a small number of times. CDR3 in DNA: TGTGCCAGCAGCCCCCGAGGCCTGCCAGCAGATACGCAGTATTTT. Encoded protein: CASSPRGLPADTQYF. J is TRBJ2-3 and V is TRBV14; no clear D gene. The germline V gene has CDR1 SGHDN and CDR2 FVKESK. The CDR3 totals 15 residues. V was pared by 4 bases and J by 4 bases, with 15 bases between.

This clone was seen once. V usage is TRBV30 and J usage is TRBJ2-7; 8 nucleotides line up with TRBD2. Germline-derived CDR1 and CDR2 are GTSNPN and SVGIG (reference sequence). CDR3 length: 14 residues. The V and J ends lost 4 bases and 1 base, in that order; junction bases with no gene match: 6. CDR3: CAWTRLALSYEQYF. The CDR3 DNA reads TGTGCCTGGACACGACTAGCGCTTTCCTACGAGCAGTACTTC.

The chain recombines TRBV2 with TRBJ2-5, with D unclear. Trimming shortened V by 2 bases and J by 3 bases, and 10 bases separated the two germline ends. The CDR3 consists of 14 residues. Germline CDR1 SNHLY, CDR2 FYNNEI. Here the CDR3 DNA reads TGTGCCAGCAGTGAAAGCGTCAGGAAAGAGACCCAGTACTTC. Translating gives CASSESVRKETQYF.

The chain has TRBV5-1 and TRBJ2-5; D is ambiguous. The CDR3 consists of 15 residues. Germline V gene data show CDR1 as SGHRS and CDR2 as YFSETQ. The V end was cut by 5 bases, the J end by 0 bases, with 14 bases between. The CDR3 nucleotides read TGCGCCAGCAGAACCCTGGGATTTTACCAAGAGACCCAGTACTTC. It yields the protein CASRTLGFYQETQYF.

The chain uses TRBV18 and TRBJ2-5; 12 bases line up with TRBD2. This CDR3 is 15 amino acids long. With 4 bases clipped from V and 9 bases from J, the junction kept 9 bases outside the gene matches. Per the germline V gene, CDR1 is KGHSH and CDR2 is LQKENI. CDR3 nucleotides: TGTGCCAGCTCACTCTACACTAGCGGGAGGTCTGCCCAGTACTTC. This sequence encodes CASSLYTSGRSAQYF.

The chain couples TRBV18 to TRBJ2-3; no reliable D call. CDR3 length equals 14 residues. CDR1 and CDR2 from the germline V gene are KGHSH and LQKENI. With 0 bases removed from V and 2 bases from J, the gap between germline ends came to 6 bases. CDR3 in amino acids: CASSPPGITDTQYF. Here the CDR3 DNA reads TGTGCCAGCTCACCACCGGGTATCACAGATACGCAGTATTTT.

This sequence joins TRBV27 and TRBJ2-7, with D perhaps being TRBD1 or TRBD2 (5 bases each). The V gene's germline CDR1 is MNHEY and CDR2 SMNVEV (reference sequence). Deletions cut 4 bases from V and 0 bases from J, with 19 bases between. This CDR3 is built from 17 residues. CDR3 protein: CASSYAWDARSSYEQYF. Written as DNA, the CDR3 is TGTGCCAGCAGTTATGCCTGGGACGCTAGGAGCTCCTACGAGCAGTACTTC.